This paragraph reports one TCR beta chain. Antigen specificity is unknown. Using constant-segment primers, 5'RACE produced TCR alpha and TCR beta cDNA libraries carrying sample barcodes and UMIs. TCRdb itself ran the 5' RACE reads through MiXCR, one entry per CDR3 protein. Of 150,000 to 200,000 distinct CDR3 sequences in the sample, roughly 10% were seen once. This sample stems from a study of T-cell memory formation after mild COVID-19. Study-level points and caveats: Later expanders leaned toward CD4+, whereas clones contracting from day 15 to 85 were balanced CD4/CD8. Shrinking CD4+ clones were chiefly CM and EM; CD8+ ones were chiefly EMRA.

This CDR3 is 12 amino acids long. Germline CDR1 is SGHTA and CDR2 is FQGNSA. With 5 bases clipped from V and 11 bases from J, the junction kept 6 bases outside the gene matches. This rearrangement joins TRBV7-2 to TRBJ1-1, with TRBD1 identical over 9 bases. This sequence was found in a man between 18 and 29 years old who had mild COVID-19 (a few samples of this study predate the infection). Cell type and time point are not known. Sequenced sample: PBMCs or a T cell subset sorted from them (not recorded which). The CDR3: CASSGTGRTAFF. CDR3 DNA sequence: TGTGCCAGCAGCGGGACAGGGAGAACGGCTTTCTTT.